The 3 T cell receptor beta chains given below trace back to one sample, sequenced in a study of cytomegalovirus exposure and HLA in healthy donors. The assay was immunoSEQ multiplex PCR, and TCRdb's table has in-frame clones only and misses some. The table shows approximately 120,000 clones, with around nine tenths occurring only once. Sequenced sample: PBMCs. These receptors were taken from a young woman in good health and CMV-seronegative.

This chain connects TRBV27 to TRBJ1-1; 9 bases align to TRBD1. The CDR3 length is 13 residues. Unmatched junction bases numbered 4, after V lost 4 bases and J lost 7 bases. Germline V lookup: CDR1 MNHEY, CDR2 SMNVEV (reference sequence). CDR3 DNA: TGTGCCAGCAGTTACGGGACAGGGCATGAAGCTTTCTTT. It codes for CASSYGTGHEAFF.

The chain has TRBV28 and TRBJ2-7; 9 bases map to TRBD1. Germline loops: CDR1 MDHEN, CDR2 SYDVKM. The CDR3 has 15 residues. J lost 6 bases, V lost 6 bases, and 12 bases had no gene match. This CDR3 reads CASSPSGDRGVEQYF. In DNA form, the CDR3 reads TGTGCCAGCAGCCCCTCCGGTGACAGGGGGGTCGAGCAGTACTTC.

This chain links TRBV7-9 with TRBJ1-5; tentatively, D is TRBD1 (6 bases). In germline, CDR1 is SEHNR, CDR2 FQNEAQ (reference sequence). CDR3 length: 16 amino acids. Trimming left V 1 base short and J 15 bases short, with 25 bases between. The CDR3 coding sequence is TGTGCCAGCAGCTTAGATGAGACAGGACCGACCTCTGCCCCGCATTTT. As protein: CASSLDETGPTSAPHF. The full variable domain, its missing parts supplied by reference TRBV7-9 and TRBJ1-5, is DTGVSQNPRHKITKRGQNVTFRCDPISEHNRLYWYRQTLGQGPEFLTYFQNEAQLEKSRLLSDRFSAERPKGSFSTLEIQRTEQGDSAMYLCASSLDETGPTSAPHFGDGTRLSIL.